This T cell receptor (beta chain) is drawn from a study of vaccination and CD4 T cells after COVID-19. Treatment defined: approximately 9-day PBMC culture with coronavirus spike peptide pools or control peptides (ViraFEST assay). From the unexposed donor, CD4+ T cells were collected ahead of the COVID-19 pandemic (2011-2018). For ViraFEST, peptide pools expanded antigen-specific T cells, after which the TCRs were sequenced. Cultures of PBMCs, a few million per well, were set up with about 10 IU/ml IL-2 and about 10 ug/ml peptide pools. The study sequenced cultured CD4+ T cell DNA using the Oncomine TCR Beta short-read assay. It was from cultured CD4+ T cells that genomic DNA was extracted. TCRdb re-called the PCR reads with MiXCR, one entry per CDR3 protein. The data contain under 11,000 distinct CDR3 sequences, about 40% of them singletons. Points on this clonotype: Its antigen remains unknown.

The CDR3 sequence is 15 residues long. V lost 8 bases to trimming and J lost 3 bases, with 19 bases between them. Germline V gives CDR1 LNHDA, CDR2 SQIVND (reference sequence). The genes are TRBV19 and TRBJ1-2; possibly TRBD1 for D (6 bases). The sequenced sample was CD4+ T cells from blood, cultured in vitro. The TCR originated in a human donor in good health. The CDR3 coding sequence is TGTGCCAGTTGGCCCTACACAGGGAATGACTATGGCTACACCTTC. The encoded protein is CASWPYTGNDYGYTF.